This T cell receptor (beta chain) appears in the sequencing data of a study of cytomegalovirus exposure and HLA in healthy donors. Both 60 Vbeta primers and 13 Jbeta primers went into the PCR. Generated by immunoSEQ multiplex PCR, the TCRdb table keeps only in-frame clones and is missing some. Here the sample spans about 100,000 clones, around 80% being singletons. The sample consisted of PBMCs. The sequence was obtained from a middle-aged woman in good health and CMV-seronegative.

CDR3 DNA: TGTGCCAGCCAGAGGTTCAGCGGCGATACGCAGTATTTT. It is translated as CASQRFSGDTQYF. This sequence joins TRBV14 and TRBJ2-3, with TRBD2 as a possible D gene (5 bases). CDR1 is SGHDN, CDR2 FVKESK, per germline. Trimming took off 8 bases at V and 6 bases at J, with 15 bases between the two ends. The CDR3 spans 13 residues.